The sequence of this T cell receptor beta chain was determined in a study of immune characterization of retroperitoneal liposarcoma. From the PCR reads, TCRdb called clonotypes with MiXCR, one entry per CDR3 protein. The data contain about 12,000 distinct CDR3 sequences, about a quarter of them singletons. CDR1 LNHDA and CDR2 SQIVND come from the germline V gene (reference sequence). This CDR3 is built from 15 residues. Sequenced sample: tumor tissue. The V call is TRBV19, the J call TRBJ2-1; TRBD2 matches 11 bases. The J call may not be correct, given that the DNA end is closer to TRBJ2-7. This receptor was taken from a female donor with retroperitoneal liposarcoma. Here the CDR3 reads CASSIVAGGPSEQYF. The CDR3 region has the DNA TGTGCCAGTAGTATAGTAGCGGGAGGGCCCAGTGAGCAGTACTTC.